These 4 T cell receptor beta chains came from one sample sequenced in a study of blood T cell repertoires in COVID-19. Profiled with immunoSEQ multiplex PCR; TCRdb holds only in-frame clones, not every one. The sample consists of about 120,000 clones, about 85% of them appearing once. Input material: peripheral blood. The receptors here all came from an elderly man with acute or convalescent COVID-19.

The CDR3 nucleotides read TGTGCCTGGAGTAGGTACCAGGGGGATGGCTACACCTTC. Translation gives CAWSRYQGDGYTF. The rearrangement joins TRBV30 to TRBJ1-2, with TRBD1 matching 7 bases. Germline V gene data show CDR1 as GTSNPN and CDR2 as SVGIG (reference sequence). V lost 2 bases to trimming and J lost 6 bases; unmatched junction nucleotides: 6. The CDR3 sequence is 13 residues long.

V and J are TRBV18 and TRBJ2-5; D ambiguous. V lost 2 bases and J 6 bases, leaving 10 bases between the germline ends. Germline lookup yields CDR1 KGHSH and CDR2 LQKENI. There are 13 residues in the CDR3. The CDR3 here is CASSPNAEQTQYF. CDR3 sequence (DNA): TGTGCCAGCTCACCAAATGCTGAGCAGACCCAGTACTTC. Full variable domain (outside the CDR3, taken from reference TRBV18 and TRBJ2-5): NAGVMQNPRHLVRRRGQEARLRCSPMKGHSHVYWYRQLPEEGLKFMVYLQKENIIDESGMPKERFSAEFPKEGPSILRIQQVVRGDSAAYFCASSPNAEQTQYFGPGTRLLVL.

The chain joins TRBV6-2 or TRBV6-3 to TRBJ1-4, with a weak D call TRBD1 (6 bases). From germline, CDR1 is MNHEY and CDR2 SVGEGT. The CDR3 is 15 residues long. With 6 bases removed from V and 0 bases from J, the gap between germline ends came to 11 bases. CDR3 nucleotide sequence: TGTGCCAGCAGCCCACAGGGATCAACTAATGAAAAACTGTTTTTT. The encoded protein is CASSPQGSTNEKLFF.

Here the CDR3 DNA reads TGCGCCAGCAGCCTCCGGGACAGGGTACCCGAGCAGTACTTC. Translation gives CASSLRDRVPEQYF. V is TRBV4-3 and J is TRBJ2-7; 9 nucleotides align to TRBD1. Trimming removed 4 bases from V and 6 bases from J; junction bases left unmatched: 7. Germline loops: CDR1 LGHNA, CDR2 YSLEER. The CDR3 spans 14 residues.